Listed below are T cell receptor beta chains from one sample, sequenced in a study of blood T cell repertoires in COVID-19. The method was immunoSEQ multiplex PCR; TCRdb's version includes in-frame clones alone and lacks a portion of them. The sample consists of 210,000 or so clones, more than 75% of them appearing once. The source material was peripheral blood. These receptors originate from a man between 45 and 60 years old with acute or convalescent COVID-19. Both conserved end residues are part of each CDR3. D genes are given only for firm matches. Clone sizes are given selectively: once, few, many, or a class where the clone is expanded.

few,TRBV5-1,TRBD1,TRBJ2-7,TGCGCCAGCAGCCTGGACAGGGGTCTCGGGGAGCAGTACTTC,CASSLDRGLGEQYF
few,TRBV10-3,.,TRBJ2-3,TGTGCCATCAGTGAGAGACAGCGAGGTACAGATACGCAGTATTTT,CAISERQRGTDTQYF
.,TRBV2,.,TRBJ1-6,TGTGCCAGCAGTGAGTGGGCCAGGGCGACCTATTCACCCCTCCACTTT,CASSEWARATYSPLHF
.,TRBV18,.,TRBJ2-5,TGTGCCAGCTCGTGGACAGACCAAGAGACCCAGTACTTC,CASSWTDQETQYF
.,TRBV19,.,TRBJ1-1,TGTGCCAGTAGTATTAACGTAGGAGGGAACACTGAAGCTTTCTTT,CASSINVGGNTEAFF
few,TRBV7-8,.,TRBJ1-3,TGTGCCAGCAGCTTAGTAGGTGGGGCAGGAAACACCATATATTTT,CASSLVGGAGNTIYF
.,TRBV27,.,TRBJ2-3,TGTGCCAGCACGACAGCGAGCACAGATACGCAGTATTTT,CASTTASTDTQYF
.,TRBV7-9,TRBD1,TRBJ1-2,TGTGCCAGCAGCCCCGGGACAGGGAGTCTTCTCCGTGGCTACACCTTC,CASSPGTGSLLRGYTF
.,TRBV6-6,.,TRBJ2-5,TGTGCCAGCAGTCGGGACTTAGAAGAGACCCAGTACTTC,CASSRDLEETQYF
.,TRBV10-3,.,TRBJ2-5,TGTGCCATCAGCACCCCCCGGGAAGAGACCCAGTACTTC,CAISTPREETQYF
.,TRBV7-9,.,TRBJ1-1,TGTGCCAGCAGCTTTAAGATTGGGCAAGCTTTCTTT,CASSFKIGQAFF
.,TRBV7-9,.,TRBJ1-6,TGTGCCAGCAGCTTGGCCCTTAATTCACCCCTCCACTTT,CASSLALNSPLHF
.,TRBV5-1,.,TRBJ1-4,TGCGCCAGCAGCTATGACAGAGCAACTAATGAAAAACTGTTTTTT,CASSYDRATNEKLFF
.,TRBV9,TRBD1,TRBJ1-2,TGTGCCAGCAGCGCCCGGGACAGGGGCCTTAACTATGGCTACACCTTC,CASSARDRGLNYGYTF
.,TRBV7-9,TRBD1,TRBJ1-5,TGTGCCAGCAGCTCGGACAGGACCAATCAGCCCCAGCATTTT,CASSSDRTNQPQHF
.,TRBV5-5,TRBD1,TRBJ1-1,TGTGCCAGCAGCTTGGGACTGAACAGGGGCACTGAAGCTTTCTTT,CASSLGLNRGTEAFF
.,TRBV6-5,TRBD1,TRBJ1-2,TGTGCCAGCAGGTCCGGGACAGGCTCCAACTATGGCTACACCTTC,CASRSGTGSNYGYTF
few,TRBV18,.,TRBJ2-3,TGTGCCAGCTCACCACCTTTCGTAGATACGCAGTATTTT,CASSPPFVDTQYF
.,TRBV6-5,.,TRBJ1-5,TGTGCCAGCAGTCAGGGGCCTCGGTGGCCCCAGCATTTT,CASSQGPRWPQHF
.,TRBV5-8,TRBD1,TRBJ1-3,TGTGCCAGCAGGGGGACAGGGGTTTCTGGAAACACCATATATTTT,CASRGTGVSGNTIYF
.,TRBV7-8,TRBD1,TRBJ1-4,TGTGCCAGCAGCCCCAGGTACAGGGGGCTTAAAAATGAAAAACTGTTTTTT,CASSPRYRGLKNEKLFF
.,TRBV19,.,TRBJ1-1,TGTGCCAGTAGTCTTAACCACGGCGGGAACACTGAAGCTTTCTTT,CASSLNHGGNTEAFF
.,TRBV11-2,TRBD1,TRBJ1-2,TGTGCCAGCAGCCGGGACAGGCTTCCCTATGGCTACACCTTC,CASSRDRLPYGYTF
.,TRBV6-5,TRBD1,TRBJ1-6,TGTGCCAGCAGAGGACAGGGGTCGTCCCTCCACTTT,CASRGQGSSLHF
.,TRBV7-8,.,TRBJ1-2,TGTGCCAGCAGCTTAGCGTTTACCCCCGGACAGATCTATGGCTACACCTTC,CASSLAFTPGQIYGYTF
.,TRBV7-6,.,TRBJ1-1,TGTGCCAGCAGCTTAGCGGGAGGGTTGAACACTGAAGCTTTCTTT,CASSLAGGLNTEAFF
few,TRBV3-1/TRBV3-2,.,TRBJ1-1,TGTGCCAGCAGCCTTTCGGGAAGATATAACACTGAAGCTTTCTTT,CASSLSGRYNTEAFF
.,TRBV5-1,.,TRBJ1-5,TGCGCCAGCAGCTTGACCCCTCAGGGGCAAGGCAATCAGCCCCAGCATTTT,CASSLTPQGQGNQPQHF
.,TRBV7-9,.,TRBJ2-4,TGTGCCAGCAGCCCGGAACCGGGGGAGGTAGGATACATTCAGTACTTC,CASSPEPGEVGYIQYF
.,TRBV19,TRBD1,TRBJ1-2,TGTGCCAGTAGTATCGAGCACGGGACAGGATGGGGCTATGGCTACACCTTC,CASSIEHGTGWGYGYTF
once,TRBV10-3,.,TRBJ2-3,TGTGCCATCAGCCCAGCGGCTAGCACAGATACGCAGTATTTT,CAISPAASTDTQYF
few,TRBV4-1,.,TRBJ1-2,TGCGCCAGCAGCCAATCCGTTACGGGATTCTATGGCTACACCTTC,CASSQSVTGFYGYTF
.,TRBV6-1,.,TRBJ2-5,TGTGCCAGCAGTGAAGCGCACGGTCGCGGGGAGACCCAGTACTTC,CASSEAHGRGETQYF
.,TRBV12-3/TRBV12-4,.,TRBJ1-1,TGTGCCATAAACACTGAAGCTTTCTTT,CAINTEAFF
.,TRBV4-1,TRBD1,TRBJ2-2,TGCGCCAGCAGCCAGGGACAGGGGGCTTCCGGGGAGCTGTTTTTT,CASSQGQGASGELFF
.,TRBV7-9,TRBD2,TRBJ2-2,TGTGCCAGCAGCCCTCAACCCGGGACTAGCGTAAGGAACACCGGGGAGCTGTTTTTT,CASSPQPGTSVRNTGELFF